This TCR beta chain was obtained from a study of shared clonotypes between healthy human individuals. The authors divided CD4+ cells into CD45RA+ naive and CD45RA-negative memory subsets. Concerning this clone itself: Its specificity is unknown.

Per germline, CDR1 GTSNPN and CDR2 SVGIG (reference sequence). The CDR3 extends over 15 amino acids. The ends were cut back, 0 bases at V and 4 bases at J, with 15 bases in the middle. Using immunoSEQ multiplex PCR, the repertoire was profiled, and TCRdb retains in-frame clones only, with some absent. The sample has about 2.4 million clones, over 85% seen once; the top ten hold approximately 0.37%. General study findings and limits: Only blood was sampled, and tissue TCR repertoires likely differ from blood ones. The study found lower generation probabilities in non-shared clonotypes than in those shared by all four donors.

This sequence joins TRBV30 and TRBJ1-2; possibly TRBD1 for D (6 bases). The sample taken for sequencing was naive CD4+ T cells from PBMCs. The subset: CD45RA+ positively selected. The sequence derives from a man aged 18 to 30 in good health. Some clones in this sample may be carry-over from other donors' samples. The CDR3 DNA sequence: TGTGCCTGGAGTGTACTTGGGGGGGGGCCCTATGGCTACACCTTC. It codes for CAWSVLGGGPYGYTF. The full variable domain, rest sourced from reference TRBV30 and TRBJ1-2, is SQTIHQWPATLVQPVGSPLSLECTVEGTSNPNLYWYRQAAGRGLQLLFYSVGIGQISSEVPQNLSASRPQDRQFILSSKKLLLSDSGFYLCAWSVLGGGPYGYTFGSGTRLTVV.